A selection of T cell receptor beta chains follows, all from one sample in a study of blood T cell repertoires in COVID-19. Only in-frame clones appear in the TCRdb table, and some are missing; sequencing was by immunoSEQ multiplex PCR. The table records approximately 500,000 clones, 89% of them present only once. Material: peripheral blood. Receptor source: a man between 18 and 29 years old with COVID-19, enrolled during active disease. CDR3s include the opening cysteine and the closing phenylalanine or tryptophan. Fields, in order: D gene, V gene, J gene, clone size, CDR3 protein, CDR3 DNA. D genes are given only for firm matches. Some rows mark clone size as missing; the rest say once, few, many or name a class of expanded clone.

d_gene: TRBD2; v_gene: TRBV7-2; j_gene: TRBJ2-7; abundance: .; CDR3aa: CASSRGLAERYEQYF; CDR3nt: TGTGCCAGCAGCCGGGGACTAGCGGAGCGCTACGAGCAGTACTTC
d_gene: TRBD1; v_gene: TRBV4-1; j_gene: TRBJ2-5; abundance: .; CDR3aa: CASSPGQGVSETQYF; CDR3nt: TGCGCCAGCAGCCCTGGACAGGGTGTGTCAGAGACCCAGTACTTC
d_gene: TRBD1; v_gene: TRBV4-1; j_gene: TRBJ2-5; abundance: .; CDR3aa: CASSGTGGQETQYF; CDR3nt: TGCGCCAGCTCCGGGACAGGGGGCCAAGAGACCCAGTACTTC
d_gene: TRBD2; v_gene: TRBV19; j_gene: TRBJ2-5; abundance: .; CDR3aa: CASTSAGGETQYF; CDR3nt: TGTGCCAGCACCTCAGCGGGGGGAGAGACCCAGTACTTC
d_gene: TRBD1; v_gene: TRBV6-1; j_gene: TRBJ2-3; abundance: once; CDR3aa: CASSEDRAADTQYF; CDR3nt: TGTGCCAGCAGTGAGGACAGGGCCGCGGATACGCAGTATTTT
d_gene: TRBD2; v_gene: TRBV4-2; j_gene: TRBJ2-7; abundance: many; CDR3aa: CASSSGLGRYEQYF; CDR3nt: TGTGCCAGCAGCTCGGGACTCGGGAGGTACGAGCAGTACTTC
d_gene: .; v_gene: TRBV27; j_gene: TRBJ2-1; abundance: once; CDR3aa: CASSFHGISSYNEQFF; CDR3nt: TGTGCCAGCAGTTTCCACGGGATAAGCTCCTACAATGAGCAGTTCTTC
d_gene: .; v_gene: TRBV7-9; j_gene: TRBJ2-7; abundance: .; CDR3aa: CASSSPGGMDSYEQYF; CDR3nt: TGTGCCAGCAGCTCACCGGGCGGGATGGACTCCTACGAGCAGTACTTC
d_gene: .; v_gene: TRBV11-2; j_gene: TRBJ1-1; abundance: .; CDR3aa: CASSPTPGHAFF; CDR3nt: TGTGCCAGCAGCCCCACTCCGGGACACGCTTTCTTT
d_gene: TRBD1; v_gene: TRBV5-1; j_gene: TRBJ1-2; abundance: once; CDR3aa: CASSWSRDRGRSGYGYTF; CDR3nt: TGCGCCAGCAGCTGGAGCCGGGACAGGGGGCGATCTGGCTATGGCTACACCTTC
d_gene: TRBD2; v_gene: TRBV5-1; j_gene: TRBJ2-3; abundance: .; CDR3aa: CASSWTSGHSDTQYF; CDR3nt: TGCGCCAGCAGCTGGACTAGCGGCCACTCAGATACGCAGTATTTT
d_gene: TRBD1; v_gene: TRBV5-4; j_gene: TRBJ1-6; abundance: .; CDR3aa: CASSSGTGVNSPLHF; CDR3nt: TGTGCCAGCAGTTCCGGGACAGGGGTTAATTCACCCCTCCACTTT
d_gene: .; v_gene: TRBV6-5; j_gene: TRBJ2-3; abundance: .; CDR3aa: CASSSNPQVDTQYF; CDR3nt: TGTGCCAGCAGCTCTAATCCCCAGGTGGATACGCAGTATTTT
d_gene: .; v_gene: TRBV2; j_gene: TRBJ2-1; abundance: .; CDR3aa: CASSLGGPTVNEQFF; CDR3nt: TGTGCCAGCAGCTTGGGCGGGCCGACGGTCAATGAGCAGTTCTTC
d_gene: .; v_gene: TRBV4-2; j_gene: TRBJ1-2; abundance: .; CDR3aa: CASSLGLGVYGYTF; CDR3nt: TGTGCCAGCAGCCTAGGACTCGGGGTCTATGGCTACACCTTC
d_gene: .; v_gene: TRBV5-1; j_gene: TRBJ2-1; abundance: .; CDR3aa: CASSPGSDSSYNEQFF; CDR3nt: TGCGCCAGCAGCCCCGGGAGCGACAGCTCCTACAATGAGCAGTTCTTC
d_gene: .; v_gene: TRBV5-4; j_gene: TRBJ2-7; abundance: once; CDR3aa: CASSGTGKSDEQYF; CDR3nt: TGTGCCAGCAGCGGGACTGGGAAAAGCGACGAGCAGTACTTC
d_gene: TRBD2; v_gene: TRBV27; j_gene: TRBJ2-3; abundance: few; CDR3aa: CASSWGLAYTQYF; CDR3nt: TGTGCCAGCAGTTGGGGACTAGCGTATACGCAGTATTTT
d_gene: TRBD2; v_gene: TRBV19; j_gene: TRBJ2-7; abundance: .; CDR3aa: CASSATSGRPYEQYF; CDR3nt: TGTGCCAGTAGTGCGACTAGCGGGAGGCCCTACGAGCAGTACTTC
d_gene: .; v_gene: TRBV10-3; j_gene: TRBJ2-7; abundance: .; CDR3aa: CAISEDIYYEQYF; CDR3nt: TGTGCCATCAGTGAGGACATTTACTACGAGCAGTACTTC
d_gene: .; v_gene: TRBV30; j_gene: TRBJ1-3; abundance: .; CDR3aa: CAWSTGSGNTIYF; CDR3nt: TGTGCCTGGAGTACCGGTTCTGGAAACACCATATATTTT
d_gene: TRBD1; v_gene: TRBV19; j_gene: TRBJ2-7; abundance: .; CDR3aa: CASTGRDRQYEQYF; CDR3nt: TGTGCCAGTACCGGCCGGGACAGACAGTACGAGCAGTACTTC
d_gene: TRBD1; v_gene: TRBV19; j_gene: TRBJ1-2; abundance: .; CDR3aa: CASSPSGQGRFYGYTF; CDR3nt: TGTGCCAGTAGTCCCTCCGGACAGGGGCGCTTCTATGGCTACACCTTC
d_gene: .; v_gene: TRBV30; j_gene: TRBJ1-1; abundance: .; CDR3aa: CAWGITGLGAFF; CDR3nt: TGTGCCTGGGGCATTACAGGGTTGGGAGCTTTCTTT